This is a list of T cell receptor beta chains from one sample in a study of blood T cells in healthy people across ages. TCRdb re-called the 5' RACE reads through MiXCR, storing one row per CDR3 protein. The table includes around 800,000 distinct CDR3 sequences, under 30% detected once. The sample was also linked to a second study, of T cells of mothers and their children.

Sequenced sample: blood. These receptors originate from a boy aged 5-17 years in good health. The CDR3 runs from the conserved cysteine through the conserved F or W. D genes are given only for firm matches. Not all rows give a size; the values are once, few, many and, for expanded clones, a class.

clone size: -; CDR3 length: 12; J gene: TRBJ1-2; V gene: TRBV29-1; D gene: TRBD1; CDR3 protein: CSAPGQSYGYTF; CDR3 DNA: TGCAGCGCGCCGGGACAGTCCTATGGCTACACCTTC
clone size: few; CDR3 length: 14; J gene: TRBJ2-5; V gene: TRBV15; D gene: -; CDR3 protein: CATSRDLGKETQYF; CDR3 DNA: TGTGCCACCAGCAGAGATCTGGGTAAAGAGACCCAGTACTTC
clone size: few; CDR3 length: 11; J gene: TRBJ1-2; V gene: TRBV30; D gene: -; CDR3 protein: CAHGRGGGYTF; CDR3 DNA: TGTGCCCATGGGAGGGGAGGAGGCTACACCTTC
clone size: -; CDR3 length: 13; J gene: TRBJ2-7; V gene: TRBV27; D gene: TRBD2; CDR3 protein: CASSPGRFSEQYF; CDR3 DNA: TGTGCCAGCAGCCCCGGGAGGTTCTCCGAGCAGTACTTC
clone size: -; CDR3 length: 14; J gene: TRBJ2-3; V gene: TRBV7-2; D gene: -; CDR3 protein: CASSFRPSTDTQYF; CDR3 DNA: TGTGCCAGCAGCTTTCGCCCTAGCACAGATACGCAGTATTTT
clone size: -; CDR3 length: 13; J gene: TRBJ1-3; V gene: TRBV11-2; D gene: -; CDR3 protein: CASSSQPGNTIYF; CDR3 DNA: TGTGCCAGCAGCTCCCAGCCTGGAAACACCATATATTTT
clone size: -; CDR3 length: 16; J gene: TRBJ2-3; V gene: TRBV18; D gene: -; CDR3 protein: CASSPLPGSSTDTQYF; CDR3 DNA: TGTGCCAGCTCACCCCTACCTGGAAGTAGCACAGATACGCAGTATTTT
clone size: -; CDR3 length: 14; J gene: TRBJ2-3; V gene: TRBV20-1; D gene: TRBD2; CDR3 protein: CSAVAGDSTDTQYF; CDR3 DNA: TGCAGTGCTGTAGCGGGAGATAGCACAGATACGCAGTATTTT
clone size: -; CDR3 length: 15; J gene: TRBJ1-6; V gene: TRBV7-2; D gene: TRBD1; CDR3 protein: CASSPDRALGSPLHF; CDR3 DNA: TGTGCCAGCAGCCCGGACAGGGCTCTCGGTTCACCCCTCCACTTT
clone size: -; CDR3 length: 16; J gene: TRBJ2-5; V gene: TRBV19; D gene: -; CDR3 protein: CASSILGYPGSETQYF; CDR3 DNA: TGTGCCAGTAGTATTCTGGGGTACCCGGGCTCAGAGACCCAGTACTTC
clone size: -; CDR3 length: 16; J gene: TRBJ1-3; V gene: TRBV7-9; D gene: -; CDR3 protein: CASSSTGLSSGNTIYF; CDR3 DNA: TGTGCCAGCAGCTCAACAGGCCTAAGCTCTGGAAACACCATATATTTT
clone size: -; CDR3 length: 15; J gene: TRBJ2-7; V gene: TRBV7-6; D gene: TRBD1; CDR3 protein: CASSVDRGHSYEQYF; CDR3 DNA: TGTGCCAGCAGCGTGGACAGGGGGCATTCCTACGAGCAGTACTTC
clone size: -; CDR3 length: 16; J gene: TRBJ2-2; V gene: TRBV18; D gene: TRBD1; CDR3 protein: CASSPREGADTGELFF; CDR3 DNA: TGTGCCAGCTCACCGCGAGAGGGGGCAGACACCGGGGAGCTGTTTTTT
clone size: few; CDR3 length: 14; J gene: TRBJ2-7; V gene: TRBV12-3/TRBV12-4; D gene: -; CDR3 protein: CASRLGGSAYEQYF; CDR3 DNA: TGTGCCAGCAGACTTGGAGGCAGTGCCTACGAGCAGTACTTC
clone size: -; CDR3 length: 16; J gene: TRBJ2-1; V gene: TRBV4-2; D gene: -; CDR3 protein: CASSQAVRGGLDEQFF; CDR3 DNA: TGTGCCAGCAGCCAAGCGGTAAGGGGGGGCTTAGATGAGCAGTTCTTC
clone size: few; CDR3 length: 18; J gene: TRBJ1-5; V gene: TRBV7-9; D gene: TRBD1; CDR3 protein: CASSGWTGAHYPNQPQHF; CDR3 DNA: TGTGCCAGCAGCGGATGGACAGGGGCGCACTATCCAAATCAGCCCCAGCATTTT
clone size: -; CDR3 length: 15; J gene: TRBJ2-7; V gene: TRBV3-1; D gene: -; CDR3 protein: CASSQIGGARYEQYF; CDR3 DNA: TGTGCCAGCAGCCAAATAGGGGGGGCGCGGTACGAGCAGTACTTC
clone size: -; CDR3 length: 15; J gene: TRBJ2-1; V gene: TRBV3-1; D gene: TRBD2; CDR3 protein: CASSSRLAVNNEQFF; CDR3 DNA: TGTGCCAGCAGCTCCCGACTAGCGGTTAACAATGAGCAGTTCTTC
clone size: many; CDR3 length: 15; J gene: TRBJ1-4; V gene: TRBV9; D gene: -; CDR3 protein: CASSVYGGANEKLFF; CDR3 DNA: TGTGCCAGCAGCGTATACGGGGGTGCTAATGAAAAACTGTTTTTT
clone size: few; CDR3 length: 18; J gene: TRBJ2-2; V gene: TRBV11-1; D gene: TRBD2; CDR3 protein: CASSQGLAGALNTGELFF; CDR3 DNA: TGTGCCAGCAGCCAGGGACTAGCGGGGGCACTGAACACCGGGGAGCTGTTTTTT
clone size: -; CDR3 length: 14; J gene: TRBJ1-1; V gene: TRBV6-6; D gene: -; CDR3 protein: CASSSRRFNTEAFF; CDR3 DNA: TGTGCCAGCAGCTCGAGGAGGTTCAACACTGAAGCTTTCTTT
clone size: -; CDR3 length: 15; J gene: TRBJ2-5; V gene: TRBV3-1; D gene: -; CDR3 protein: CASSQARQRGETQYF; CDR3 DNA: TGTGCCAGCAGCCAAGCCCGCCAGCGCGGAGAGACCCAGTACTTC
clone size: few; CDR3 length: 16; J gene: TRBJ2-3; V gene: TRBV20-1; D gene: -; CDR3 protein: CSARGIDRLLTDTQYF; CDR3 DNA: TGCAGTGCTAGAGGTATAGACCGCCTCCTCACAGATACGCAGTATTTT
clone size: few; CDR3 length: 11; J gene: TRBJ2-5; V gene: TRBV29-1; D gene: -; CDR3 protein: CSVDKGETQYF; CDR3 DNA: TGCAGCGTTGACAAGGGAGAGACCCAGTACTTC
clone size: once; CDR3 length: 15; J gene: TRBJ2-5; V gene: TRBV20-1; D gene: TRBD1; CDR3 protein: CSARRTGVYGETQYF; CDR3 DNA: TGCAGTGCTAGAAGGACAGGGGTGTATGGGGAGACCCAGTACTTC
clone size: -; CDR3 length: 16; J gene: TRBJ1-1; V gene: TRBV5-1; D gene: -; CDR3 protein: CASSLDLYRERTEAFF; CDR3 DNA: TGCGCCAGCAGCTTGGACCTTTACAGGGAGAGGACTGAAGCTTTCTTT